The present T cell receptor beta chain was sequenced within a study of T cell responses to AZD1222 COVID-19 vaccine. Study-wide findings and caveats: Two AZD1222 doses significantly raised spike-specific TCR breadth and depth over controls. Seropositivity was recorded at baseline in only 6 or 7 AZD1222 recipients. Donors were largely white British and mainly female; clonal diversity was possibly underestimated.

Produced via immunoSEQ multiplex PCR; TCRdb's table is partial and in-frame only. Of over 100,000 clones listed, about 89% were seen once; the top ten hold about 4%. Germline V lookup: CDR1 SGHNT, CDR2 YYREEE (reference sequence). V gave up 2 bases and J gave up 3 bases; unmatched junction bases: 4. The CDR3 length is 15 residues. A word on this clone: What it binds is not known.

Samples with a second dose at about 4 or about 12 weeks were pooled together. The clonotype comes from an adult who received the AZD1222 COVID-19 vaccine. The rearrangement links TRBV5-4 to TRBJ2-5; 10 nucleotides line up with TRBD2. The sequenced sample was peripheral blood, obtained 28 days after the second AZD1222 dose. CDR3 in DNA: TGTGCCAGCAGCTTCCGGCTAGCGGGGGAAGAGACCCAGTACTTC. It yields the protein CASSFRLAGEETQYF.